The clone carrying this T cell receptor (beta chain) appeared a few times. Its target is not known. With constant-segment primers, 5'RACE yielded cDNA libraries of TCR alpha and TCR beta that carried sample barcodes and UMIs. TCRdb analysed the 5' RACE reads with MiXCR anew, one entry per CDR3 protein. The sample shows approximately 150,000 distinct CDR3 sequences, around 13% of them seen only once. CDR1 SGHTA and CDR2 FQGTGA come from the germline V gene. The V gene end was trimmed by 1 base and the J gene end by 5 bases; junction bases not matched to a gene: 0. The CDR3 totals 14 residues. The data belong to a study of T-cell memory formation after mild COVID-19. Overall study: Clustering of TCRs was largely donor specific. Notes on the study in general: Clones that contracted clustered mainly in CM and EM if CD4+ and in EMRA if CD8+. Clones that contracted from day 15 to 85 had balanced CD4/CD8; later expanders were CD4+ biased.

This sequence joins TRBV7-3 and TRBJ2-1, with 9 bases identical to TRBD2. This TCR came from an adult woman who had mild COVID-19 (a few samples of this study predate the infection). Cell type and time point are not known. Sequenced input: PBMCs or a T cell subset sorted from them (not recorded which). CDR3 sequence: CASSLIAGDNEQFF. In DNA, the CDR3 is TGTGCCAGCAGCTTAATAGCGGGGGACAATGAGCAGTTCTTC.